This TCR beta chain appears in the sequencing data of a study of shared clonotypes between healthy human individuals. Sequencing used immunoSEQ multiplex PCR; TCRdb keeps in-frame clones, though not all of them. The sample has roughly 2 million clones, roughly 94% seen once; the top ten hold about 1.1%. In regard to this clone: What it binds is not known.

CD45RO-negative CD8 cells positively selected for CCR7 made up the naive population, which excluded terminally differentiated effector memory CD45RA+ cells. Each sample came from a Caucasian adult donor living in Nashville, Tennessee. Study-level results: Around 5% of naive CD4 clonotypes were common to several donors.

Trimming left V 7 bases short and J 2 bases short, with 14 bases between. The CDR3 is made up of 15 amino acids. The germline CDR1 and CDR2 sequences are MNHEY and SVGAGI. J is TRBJ2-2 and V is TRBV6-5, with D hard to call. The sequencing input was naive CD8+ T cells sorted from blood. The sequence was obtained from a man between 18 and 35 years old in good health. The CDR3 here is CASTQMLGNTGELFF. In nucleotides, the CDR3 is TGTGCCAGCACCCAGATGTTGGGAAACACCGGGGAGCTGTTTTTT.